This T cell receptor (beta chain) was observed in a study of post-analysis software for immune sequencing data (dated by TCRdb to between 2014 and 2017). For the wider study: The recorded disease courses included relapsing-remitting, secondary progressive and progressive-relapsing multiple sclerosis, and some patients had no subtype annotation. The patient repertoires were set against roughly eleven previously published healthy control repertoires from donors whose ages ranged from 6 to 25 years. A subset of samples was prepared in parallel using single-end sample barcoding, then pooled and co-amplified after Illumina adapter ligation. Results and caveats for the whole study, not just this receptor: Significantly higher frequencies in patients than in controls were found for five TRBV segments, including TRBV5-6, TRBV5-1 and TRBV20-1. Direct clustering with F measure showed strong co-clustering of samples prepared in the same batch, prompting a batch-effect correction. Compared with controls, multiple sclerosis patients had significantly lower normalized Chao1 diversity, a finding suggesting substantial peripheral T-cell clonal expansion. The control group was slightly older than the multiple sclerosis patient group.

The V and J ends are trimmed by 7 bases and 5 bases, leaving 13 bases between them. Measured from the cysteine to the phenylalanine, the CDR3 is 13 residues long. The only DNA kept is the CDR3, 39 bases in frame from the first base. Based on the germline V gene, the CDR1 and CDR2 sequences are SGHTA and FQGNSA. The library was produced with PCR. TCRdb lists the instrument as Illumina HiSeq 2500. Unique molecular identifiers were incorporated into TCR beta cDNA libraries to reduce PCR and sequencing biases. Every 1 to 10 million input T cells yielded roughly 0.5 million cDNA molecules, meaning each molecule approximated one T cell. The patient libraries were prepared and sequenced using the same protocol as the earlier healthy control dataset. Samples belonging to the same batch were prepared together, multiplexed and sequenced on a shared HiSeq lane. Turning to the authors' computational methods: Raw barcoded reads were processed with MIGEC, and single-read molecular identifier groups were discarded before consensus assembly and CDR3 extraction. Clonotype tables were post-analysed with VDJtools, normalizing diversity by down-sampling all datasets to the smallest sample size. In repertoire overlap clustering, CDR3 amino acid sequences, but not nucleotide sequences, were matched to correct batch-related cross-sample contamination. TCRdb reanalyzed the raw reads on its own, using fastp at Q25 for trimming and MiXCR for clone calling, and kept in-frame beta chains. All rows with the same CDR3 protein become a single entry with the most common DNA and genes. The V and J calls here are based on TCRdb, not the publication. The sample profile shows hundreds of thousands of distinct CDR3 sequences; 30% of them were found once. The ten largest clones represent 0.56% of the sample.

TCR beta repertoires were profiled from peripheral blood of approximately 13 young patients with multiple sclerosis to demonstrate the VDJtools post-analysis software. The patients with multiple sclerosis were children and adolescents between roughly 6 and 17 years of age. This clonotype was detected only a few times. Its target antigen remains unknown. No base qualities exist here, and no much larger clone lies one base off it. This receptor was obtained from a girl aged 10 to 17 with multiple sclerosis. Input material: blood. The V gene is TRBV7-2 and the J gene is TRBJ2-3; the D gene is possibly TRBD1 or TRBD2, each agreeing over 5 bases. The CDR3 here reads CASTRGYVDTQYF. The nucleotide sequence reads as follows: TGTGCCAGCACCCGGGGCTATGTAGATACGCAGTATTTT.